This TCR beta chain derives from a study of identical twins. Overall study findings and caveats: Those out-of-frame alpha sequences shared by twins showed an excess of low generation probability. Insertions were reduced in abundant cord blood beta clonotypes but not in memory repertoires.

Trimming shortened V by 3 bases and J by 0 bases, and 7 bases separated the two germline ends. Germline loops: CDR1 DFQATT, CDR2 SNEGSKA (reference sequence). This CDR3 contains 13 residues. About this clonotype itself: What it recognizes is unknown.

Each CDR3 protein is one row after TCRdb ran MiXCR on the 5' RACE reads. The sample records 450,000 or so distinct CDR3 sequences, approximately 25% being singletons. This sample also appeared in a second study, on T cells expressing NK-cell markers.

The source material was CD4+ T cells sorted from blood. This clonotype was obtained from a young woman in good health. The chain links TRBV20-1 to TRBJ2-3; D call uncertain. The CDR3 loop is CSASEGSTDTQYF. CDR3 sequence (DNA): TGCAGTGCTAGCGAAGGGAGCACAGATACGCAGTATTTT.